The T cell receptor beta chain under discussion was sequenced for a study of T-cell reconstitution after alpha-beta-depleted transplantation in children. Notes on the study in general: After one year, T-cell counts and TCRbeta diversity mostly came from new T cells. Surviving thymic progenitors and recipient T cells were the source of high TCRbeta diversity at day 60 in some patients. The origin of alpha-beta T cells about two months after transplant was reportedly several hundred expanded graft clones.

Preparing the TCRbeta library involved the use of unique molecular identifiers. TCRdb used MiXCR to reprocess the PCR reads, holding one entry per CDR3 protein. This sample has a few hundred thousand distinct CDR3 sequences, with approximately 7% found just once. About this clonotype itself: Its antigen is as yet unknown.

CDR3 length: 15 residues. V shed 3 bases and J 9 bases; nucleotides not matched to a gene: 9. Per germline, CDR1 SNHLY and CDR2 FYNNEI. Specimen: PBMCs, collected before TCRalphabeta/CD19-depleted stem cell transplant. The chain employs TRBV2 and TRBJ1-5; 9 bases map to TRBD1. The clonotype originates from a boy between 2 and 10 years old with acute lymphoblastic leukemia, due to receive a stem cell transplant. The chain's CDR3 is CASSDWTGEVRPQHF. The CDR3 coding sequence is TGTGCCAGCAGTGATTGGACAGGGGAGGTACGGCCCCAGCATTTT.